This T cell receptor beta chain is from a study of vaccination and CD4 T cells after COVID-19. Study overall: Overlapping spike peptides of SARS-CoV-2, HCoV-NL63, HCoV-OC43 and HCoV-229E stimulated the cells.

The junction had 5 bases not matched to a gene; V was cut back by 6 bases and J by 0 bases. The CDR3 length is 16 residues. Germline V gene data show CDR1 as DFQATT and CDR2 as SNEGSKA (reference sequence). Treatment in this sample: roughly ten-day PBMC culture with coronavirus spike peptide pools or control peptides (ViraFEST assay). Before the COVID-19 pandemic (2011-2018), CD4+ T cells were obtained from the unexposed donor. After culture for under twelve days, isolation of CD4+ T cells was performed by negative selection. Whenever cell numbers allowed, CD4+ T cells from unexposed donors were probed with SARS-CoV-2 S/N and four cold-coronavirus spikes. As for this clonotype: No antigen is known for it.

Sequencing of DNA taken from cultured CD4+ T cells relied on the Oncomine TCR Beta short-read assay. Cultured CD4+ T cells yielded the extracted genomic DNA. A single record per CDR3 protein comes from TCRdb applying MiXCR to the PCR reads. The table lists roughly 9,100 distinct CDR3 sequences, 44% of them singletons. The sample was CD4+ T cells from blood, cultured in vitro. V gene TRBV20-1 combines with J gene TRBJ2-1; 13 nucleotides match TRBD2. The receptor was derived from a human donor in good health. The CDR3 nucleotides read TGCAGTGCAGCGACTAGCGGGAGGCTCTCCTACAATGAGCAGTTCTTC. Protein sequence: CSAATSGRLSYNEQFF.